This T cell receptor (beta chain) was recovered during a study of control samples from healthy donors and cancer patients. Libraries were prepared by immunoSEQ multiplex PCR; TCRdb keeps only in-frame clonotypes and omits some of them. The sample lists under 150,000 clones, roughly 92% occurring once. Trimming cost V 4 bases and J 2 bases; bases outside gene matches: 5. This CDR3 has 14 amino acids. From germline, CDR1 is SGDLS and CDR2 YYNGEE. This clonotype was sampled from a young man in good health. The chain links TRBV9 to TRBJ2-5; 7 bases agree with TRBD2. Sequencing was performed on blood. For the CDR3, the DNA is TGTGCCAGCAGCCCGGGAGGAGGTCAAGAGACCCAGTACTTC. Protein product: CASSPGGGQETQYF.